This T cell receptor beta chain was captured by sequencing in a study of cytomegalovirus exposure and HLA in healthy donors. Study results and caveats: Later on, an analysis found that several of the most significant clusters appeared to be linked to common viral pathogens, which included parvovirus B19.

Primers for the PCR totalled 60 Vbeta and 13 Jbeta. Produced via immunoSEQ multiplex PCR; TCRdb's table is partial and in-frame only. The table shows 160,000 or so clones, with about four fifths occurring only once. Trimming cost V 3 bases and J 2 bases; bases outside gene matches: 3. The germline V gene has CDR1 KGHSH and CDR2 LQKENI. The CDR3 spans 17 residues. Of note for this clone: Its antigen is not known.

What was sequenced was PBMCs. The receptor comes from a woman aged 50 to 65 in good health and CMV-seronegative. This rearrangement joins TRBV18 to TRBJ2-6; TRBD1 aligns across 11 bases. The CDR3 region has the DNA TGTGCCAGCTCACCGGGGACAGGGGGGCCTGGGGCCAACGTCCTGACTTTC. This gives the protein CASSPGTGGPGANVLTF.